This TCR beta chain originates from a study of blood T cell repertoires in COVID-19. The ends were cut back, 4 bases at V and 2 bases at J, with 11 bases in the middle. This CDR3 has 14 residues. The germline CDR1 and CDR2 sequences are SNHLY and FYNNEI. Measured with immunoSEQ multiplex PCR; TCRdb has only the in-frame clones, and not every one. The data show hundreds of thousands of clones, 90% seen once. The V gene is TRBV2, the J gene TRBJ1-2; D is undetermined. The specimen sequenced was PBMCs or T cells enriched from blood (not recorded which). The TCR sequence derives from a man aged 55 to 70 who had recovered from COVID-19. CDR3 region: CASSAVQKNYGYTF. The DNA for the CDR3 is TGTGCCAGCAGTGCAGTGCAGAAAAACTATGGCTACACCTTC. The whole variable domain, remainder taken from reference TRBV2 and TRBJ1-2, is EPEVTQTPSHQVTQMGQEVILRCVPISNHLYFYWYRQILGQKVEFLVSFYNNEISEKSEIFDDQFSVERPDGSNFTLKIRSTKLEDSAMYFCASSAVQKNYGYTFGSGTRLTVV.